Following are 27 T cell receptor beta chains from one sample sequenced in a study of blood T cell repertoires in COVID-19. Using immunoSEQ multiplex PCR, the repertoire was profiled, and TCRdb retains in-frame clones only, with some absent. Of 90,000 to 120,000 clones in the sample, around four fifths were seen once. Sequences were obtained from peripheral blood. All receptors come from a man aged 65-85 years with acute or convalescent COVID-19.

CDR3 DNA sequence: TGTGCCAGCTCGTCCACAGGGGATCAAGAGACCCAGTACTTC. This codes for CASSSTGDQETQYF. This rearrangement joins TRBV18 to TRBJ2-5; 7 nucleotides agree with TRBD1. Unmatched junction bases numbered 6, after V lost 6 bases and J lost 2 bases. The CDR3 totals 14 residues. Germline CDR1 reads KGHSH; CDR2 reads LQKENI.

This sequence joins TRBV18 and TRBJ2-2; maybe TRBD1 (6 bases). The germline V and J ends were trimmed by 5 bases and 0 bases, with 16 bases remaining between them. CDR3 size: 17 residues. CDR1 and CDR2 from the germline V gene are KGHSH and LQKENI. The CDR3 bases are TGTGCCAGCTCATCCCTCGAGGGGGTGGCGAACACCGGGGAGCTGTTTTTT. Amino acids: CASSSLEGVANTGELFF.

The chain uses TRBV5-1 and TRBJ2-3, with 10 nucleotides matching TRBD2. The CDR3 runs 14 residues. J lost 1 base, V lost 4 bases, and 0 bases had no gene match. Germline values: CDR1 SGHRS, CDR2 YFSETQ. The CDR3 region has the DNA TGCGCCAGCAGCCTAGCGGGGGGCACAGATACGCAGTATTTT. This translates into CASSLAGGTDTQYF.

The DNA for the CDR3 is TGTGCCAGTAAACGGACAGGGAGTACAGATACGCAGTATTTT. This sequence encodes CASKRTGSTDTQYF. The chain carries TRBV19 and TRBJ2-3; TRBD1 matches at 8 bases. CDR3 length equals 14 residues. Germline assignment: CDR1 LNHDA and CDR2 SQIVND (reference sequence). V gave up 7 bases and J gave up 3 bases; unmatched junction bases: 6.

V gene TRBV6-5 combines with J gene TRBJ1-3; weak D call: TRBD1 (5 bases). V dropped 7 bases and J dropped 2 bases, with 9 bases sitting between them. The CDR3 length is 13 residues. The V gene's germline CDR1 is MNHEY and CDR2 SVGAGI. CDR3 bases: TGTGCCAGCAAAGTCAGGGCTGGAAACACCATATATTTT. It yields the protein CASKVRAGNTIYF.

The chain recombines TRBV15 with TRBJ1-5; D is possibly TRBD1 (6 bases). The CDR3 loop spans 17 amino acids. V was shortened by 0 bases and J by 0 bases, with 12 bases between the two germline ends. Germline loops: CDR1 LNHNV, CDR2 YYDKDF (reference sequence). The CDR3 reads CATSRERGGNSNQPQHF. The CDR3 coding sequence is TGTGCCACCAGCAGAGAGCGAGGGGGAAATAGCAATCAGCCCCAGCATTTT.

The rearrangement joins TRBV6-5 to TRBJ2-3, with 8 bases identical to TRBD2. This CDR3 region has 14 residues. Germline V gene lookup returns CDR1 MNHEY and CDR2 SVGAGI. V lost 7 bases, J lost 3 bases, and 6 bases stayed unmatched. The CDR3, as DNA: TGTGCCAGCACCCGAAGCGGGGGAACAGATACGCAGTATTTT. Protein: CASTRSGGTDTQYF.

The rearrangement uses TRBV7-2 and TRBJ1-1; possibly TRBD1 for D (5 bases). This CDR3 region has 14 residues. Trimming removed 0 bases from V and 3 bases from J, with 8 bases in between. Per germline, CDR1 SGHTA and CDR2 FQGNSA. CDR3: CASSLAGRDTEAFF. CDR3 sequence (DNA): TGTGCCAGCAGCTTAGCGGGCAGGGACACTGAAGCTTTCTTT.

The rearrangement uses TRBV7-9 and TRBJ1-1; a weak D match, TRBD1 (6 bases). Germline CDR1 and CDR2: SEHNR and FQNEAQ (reference sequence). V was shortened by 6 bases and J by 0 bases, with 11 bases between the two germline ends. CDR3 length equals 14 residues. For the CDR3, the DNA is TGTGCCAGCAGTCGCCAGGGGATGAACACTGAAGCTTTCTTT. Its protein product is CASSRQGMNTEAFF.

This chain uses TRBV5-1 with TRBJ2-7; 7 nucleotides line up with TRBD1. Germline V gene sequence: CDR1 SGHRS, CDR2 YFSETQ. The CDR3 totals 15 residues. With V trimmed by 2 bases and J by 4 bases, 9 bases remained unmatched. The CDR3 DNA sequence: TGCGCCAGCAGCTTCCTGACAGGGTCCGAATACGAGCAGTACTTC. Encoded protein: CASSFLTGSEYEQYF. Using reference TRBV5-1 and TRBJ2-7 for the parts outside the CDR3, the full variable domain is KAGVTQTPRYLIKTRGQQVTLSCSPISGHRSVSWYQQTPGQGLQFLFEYFSETQRNKGNFPGRFSGRQFSNSRSEMNVSTLELGDSALYLCASSFLTGSEYEQYFGPGTRLTVT.

This chain connects TRBV12-3 or TRBV12-4 to TRBJ1-2, with D perhaps matching TRBD1 (6 bases). The CDR3 is 13 residues long. V lost 5 bases to trimming and J lost 7 bases, with 14 bases between them. This chain's CDR3 is CASSPPGAGGYTF. The CDR3 nucleotides are TGTGCCAGCAGTCCCCCAGGGGCGGGTGGCTACACCTTC.

The CDR3, as DNA: TGCAGTGCTGCAGGGGCGGCGACCCAGTACTTC. It codes for CSAAGAATQYF. This sequence joins TRBV20-1 and TRBJ2-5, with a weak D call TRBD1 (6 bases). V dropped 5 bases and J dropped 7 bases, with 11 bases sitting between them. The CDR3 length is 11 residues. CDR1 and CDR2 from the germline V gene are DFQATT and SNEGSKA (reference sequence).

The rearrangement links TRBV9 to TRBJ1-1; 7 bases are a match to TRBD1. Germline-derived CDR1 and CDR2 are SGDLS and YYNGEE. The CDR3 sequence is 14 residues long. Trimming removed 4 bases from V and 1 base from J; junction bases left unmatched: 4. The CDR3 bases are TGTGCCAGCAGCCCGGGACAGAGGAACACTGAAGCTTTCTTT. Translation: CASSPGQRNTEAFF. Based on the CDR3 plus reference TRBV9 and TRBJ1-1, the full variable domain is DSGVTQTPKHLITATGQRVTLRCSPRSGDLSVYWYQQSLDQGLQFLIQYYNGEERAKGNILERFSAQQFPDLHSELNLSSLELGDSALYFCASSPGQRNTEAFFGQGTRLTVV.

There are a few counts of this clone. The DNA of the CDR3 is TGTGCCAGCTCACGGGCGCCTCAAGAGACCCAGTACTTC. Translation gives CASSRAPQETQYF. The genes are TRBV18 and TRBJ2-5; no clear D. The germline V and J ends were trimmed by 4 bases and 2 bases, with 8 bases remaining between them. There are 13 residues in the CDR3. The germline CDR1 and CDR2 sequences are KGHSH and LQKENI.

The rearrangement links TRBV28 to TRBJ1-2; 7 bases line up with TRBD1. Germline V gene data show CDR1 as MDHEN and CDR2 as SYDVKM. This CDR3 comprises 16 residues. V lost 9 bases, J lost 8 bases, and 21 bases stayed unmatched. CDR3 bases: TGTGCCAGTAACACCCGGGACAGCTTTTTTATAGAGGGCTACACCTTC. Translating gives CASNTRDSFFIEGYTF.

J is TRBJ1-2 and V is TRBV19; 7 bases align to TRBD1. CDR3 length equals 15 residues. Trimming at V came to 9 bases and at J to 0 bases, leaving 10 bases not matched to a gene. CDR1 and CDR2 (germline): LNHDA, SQIVND (reference sequence). CDR3 in DNA: TGTGCCAGCGCCCTGGACAGGACAGCTAACTATGGCTACACCTTC. It yields the protein CASALDRTANYGYTF.

The chain links TRBV4-3 to TRBJ2-3, with 9 bases aligning to TRBD2. CDR1 and CDR2 from the germline V gene are LGHNA and YSLEER. V was pared by 0 bases and J by 3 bases, with 7 bases of the junction left unmatched. The CDR3 runs to 17 residues. CDR3 residues: CASSQEPAGGLTDTQYF. In nucleotides, the CDR3 is TGCGCCAGCAGCCAAGAACCAGCGGGGGGTCTAACAGATACGCAGTATTTT.

This clone was detected only a few times. The gene calls are TRBV3-1 (or the pseudogene TRBV3-2) and TRBJ2-7; a possible D gene is TRBD1 (5 bases). CDR1 is LGHDT and CDR2 is YNNKEL in the germline V gene (reference sequence). The CDR3 is 15 amino acids. V lost 0 bases and J lost 7, with 16 bases in between. CDR3 amino acids: CASSQDLLRVGEQYF. The CDR3 coding sequence is TGTGCCAGCAGCCAAGATCTGCTCAGGGTGGGGGAGCAGTACTTC.

The chain links TRBV19 to TRBJ2-3, with 10 bases aligning to TRBD2. Germline V gives CDR1 LNHDA, CDR2 SQIVND (reference sequence). This CDR3 comprises 15 residues. Trimming removed 8 bases from V and 1 base from J; junction bases left unmatched: 6. CDR3 in amino acids: CASATSGARTDTQYF. The DNA of the CDR3 is TGTGCCAGTGCCACTAGCGGGGCCCGCACAGATACGCAGTATTTT.

V usage is TRBV28 and J usage is TRBJ1-2; D gene unclear. Looked up from germline, CDR1 is MDHEN and CDR2 is SYDVKM. The V end was cut by 6 bases, the J end by 1 base, with 3 bases between. CDR3 length equals 11 residues. In DNA form, the CDR3 reads TGTGCCAGCAGCTTTAACTATGGCTACACCTTC. This codes for CASSFNYGYTF.

The J gene is TRBJ2-2, the V gene TRBV7-2; perhaps TRBD2 as D (5 bases). With 5 bases removed from V and 0 bases from J, the gap between germline ends came to 10 bases. CDR3 length: 15 amino acids. Per the germline V gene, CDR1 is SGHTA and CDR2 is FQGNSA. CDR3 coding DNA: TGTGCCAGCAGCCCCGAGGGCCCGAACACCGGGGAGCTGTTTTTT. This gives the protein CASSPEGPNTGELFF.

This clone has only one observation. The chain is built from TRBV7-9 and TRBJ1-5; a weak D match, TRBD1 (6 bases). Germline CDR1 SEHNR, CDR2 FQNEAQ (reference sequence). The CDR3 extends over 12 amino acids. V was shortened by 5 bases and J by 6 bases, with 8 bases between the two germline ends. CDR3 sequence reads: CASSQGSQPQHF. CDR3 in DNA: TGTGCCAGCAGCCAGGGGAGTCAGCCCCAGCATTTT.

This clone was recorded only once. The chain combines TRBV4-1 with TRBJ1-1; the match to TRBD1 covers 7 bases. The length of the CDR3 is 15 residues. Germline trimming cut 0 bases from V and 11 bases from J; bases unmatched to any gene: 12. Germline CDR1 MGHRA, CDR2 YSYEKL. CDR3 DNA sequence: TGCGCCAGCAGCCAAGAGGAGACAGGGATACGCGAGGCTTTCTTT. Translating it yields CASSQEETGIREAFF.

The rearrangement joins TRBV2 to TRBJ2-7; unclear D gene. V was trimmed by 4 bases and J by 2 bases, leaving 9 bases between them. The germline CDR1 and CDR2 sequences are SNHLY and FYNNEI. The CDR3 is 13 residues long. The chain's CDR3 is CASSVGGTYEQYF. In nucleotides, the CDR3 is TGTGCCAGCAGTGTTGGCGGTACCTACGAGCAGTACTTC.

The V gene is TRBV9, the J gene TRBJ1-5; D is possibly TRBD1 (6 bases). The CDR3 totals 14 residues. Per the germline V gene, CDR1 is SGDLS and CDR2 is YYNGEE. Trimming pared 4 bases from V and 1 base from J, leaving 9 bases between. The CDR3 coding sequence is TGTGCCAGCAGCAGGGGGTCGAGCAATCAGCCCCAGCATTTT. Amino acids: CASSRGSSNQPQHF.

The chain uses TRBV11-2 and TRBJ1-1, with 7 bases fitting TRBD1. Germline V CDR1 and CDR2: SGHAT, FQNNGV. The V and J ends lost 5 bases and 11 bases, in that order; junction bases with no gene match: 14. There are 14 residues in the CDR3. The CDR3 protein is CASSPRGGPKFAFF. The CDR3 bases are TGTGCCAGCAGCCCCCGAGGGGGCCCGAAGTTTGCTTTCTTT.

This clone is labeled as medium-sized. V gene TRBV11-3 combines with J gene TRBJ2-7, with a tentative D call TRBD1 (6 bases). CDR3 length: 12 amino acids. Germline-derived CDR1 and CDR2 are SGHNT and YENEEA. V lost 5 bases, J lost 5 bases, and 10 bases lay in between. CDR3 nucleotide sequence: TGTGCCAGCAGCGGGGACAATAACGAGCAGTACTTC. It is translated as CASSGDNNEQYF.